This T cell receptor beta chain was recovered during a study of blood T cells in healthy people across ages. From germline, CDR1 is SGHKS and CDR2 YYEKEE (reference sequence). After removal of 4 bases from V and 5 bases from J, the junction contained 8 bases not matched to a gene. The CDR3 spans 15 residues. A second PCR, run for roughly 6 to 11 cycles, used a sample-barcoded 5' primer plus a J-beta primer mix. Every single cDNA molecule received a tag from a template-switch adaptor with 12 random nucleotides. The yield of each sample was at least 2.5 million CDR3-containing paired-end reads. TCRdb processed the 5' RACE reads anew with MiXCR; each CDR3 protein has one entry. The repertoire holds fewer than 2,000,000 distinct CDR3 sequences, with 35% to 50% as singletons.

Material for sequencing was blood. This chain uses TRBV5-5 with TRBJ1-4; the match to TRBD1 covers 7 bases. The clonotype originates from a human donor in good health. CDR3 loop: CASSQGQRGNEKLFF. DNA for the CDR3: TGTGCCAGCAGCCAGGGACAGCGAGGGAATGAAAAACTGTTTTTT.